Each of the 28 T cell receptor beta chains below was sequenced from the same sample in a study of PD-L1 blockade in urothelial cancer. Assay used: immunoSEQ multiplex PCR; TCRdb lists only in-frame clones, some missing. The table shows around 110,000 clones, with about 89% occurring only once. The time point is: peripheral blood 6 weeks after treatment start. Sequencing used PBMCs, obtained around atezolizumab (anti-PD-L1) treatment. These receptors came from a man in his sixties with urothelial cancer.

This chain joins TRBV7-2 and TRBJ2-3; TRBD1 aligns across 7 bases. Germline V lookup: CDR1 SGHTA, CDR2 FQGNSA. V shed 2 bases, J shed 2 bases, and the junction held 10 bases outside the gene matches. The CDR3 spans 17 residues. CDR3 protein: CASSLPLGGGTTDTQYF. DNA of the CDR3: TGTGCCAGCAGCTTACCTCTAGGGGGCGGTACCACAGATACGCAGTATTTT. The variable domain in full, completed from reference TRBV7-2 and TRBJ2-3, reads GAGVSQSPSNKVTEKGKDVELRCDPISGHTALYWYRQSLGQGLEFLIYFQGNSAPDKSGLPSDRFSAERTGGSVSTLTIQRTQQEDSAVYLCASSLPLGGGTTDTQYFGPGTRLTVL.

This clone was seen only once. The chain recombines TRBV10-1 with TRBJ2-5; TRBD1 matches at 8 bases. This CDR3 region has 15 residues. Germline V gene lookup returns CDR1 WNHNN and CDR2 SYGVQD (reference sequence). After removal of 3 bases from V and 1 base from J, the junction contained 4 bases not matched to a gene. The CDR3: CASSDPGTGQETQYF. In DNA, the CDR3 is TGCGCCAGCAGTGACCCCGGGACAGGCCAAGAGACCCAGTACTTC.

In DNA, the CDR3 is TGTGCCAGCAGTTCATCGACAGGGTGGAATTCACCCCTCCACTTT. Its protein is CASSSSTGWNSPLHF. The chain uses TRBV6-5 and TRBJ1-6; TRBD1 matches 7 bases. This CDR3 has 15 residues. The V gene end was trimmed by 4 bases and the J gene end by 7 bases; junction bases not matched to a gene: 7. In germline, CDR1 is MNHEY, CDR2 SVGAGI.

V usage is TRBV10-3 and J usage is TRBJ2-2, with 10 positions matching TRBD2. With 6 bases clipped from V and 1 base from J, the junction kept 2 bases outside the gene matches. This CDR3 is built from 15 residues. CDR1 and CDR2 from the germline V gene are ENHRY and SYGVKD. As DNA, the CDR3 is TGTGCCATCAGCCCTAGCGGGGGGAACACCGGGGAGCTGTTTTTT. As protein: CAISPSGGNTGELFF.

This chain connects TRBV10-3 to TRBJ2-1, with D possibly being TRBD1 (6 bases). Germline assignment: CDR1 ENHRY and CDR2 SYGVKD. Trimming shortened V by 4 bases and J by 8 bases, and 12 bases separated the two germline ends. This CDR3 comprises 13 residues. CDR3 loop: CAISAGQRDEQFF. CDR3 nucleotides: TGTGCCATCAGTGCCGGACAGAGGGATGAGCAGTTCTTC.

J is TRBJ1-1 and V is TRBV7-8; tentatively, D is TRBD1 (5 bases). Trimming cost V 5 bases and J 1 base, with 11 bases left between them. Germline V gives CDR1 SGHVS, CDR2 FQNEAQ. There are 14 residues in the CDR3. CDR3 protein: CASSLSRANTEAFF. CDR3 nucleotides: TGTGCCAGCAGCCTCTCCAGGGCGAACACTGAAGCTTTCTTT.

The CDR3 nucleotides are TGTGCCAGCATCCTACCGGGACAGGTGAACACCGGGGAGCTGTTTTTT. It encodes CASILPGQVNTGELFF. This chain connects TRBV7-8 to TRBJ2-2, with 8 bases that match TRBD1. V was clipped by 7 bases and J by 1 base; unmatched bases: 8. From germline, CDR1 is SGHVS and CDR2 FQNEAQ. This CDR3 contains 16 residues.

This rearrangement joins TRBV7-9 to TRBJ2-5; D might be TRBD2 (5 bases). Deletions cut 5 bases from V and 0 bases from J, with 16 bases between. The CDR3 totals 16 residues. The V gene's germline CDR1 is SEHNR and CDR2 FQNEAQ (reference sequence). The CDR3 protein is CASSPEGTPYQETQYF. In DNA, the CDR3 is TGTGCCAGCAGCCCCGAGGGTACACCGTACCAAGAGACCCAGTACTTC.

CDR3: CASSRQRDSYEQYF. In DNA, the CDR3 is TGTGCCAGCAGCCGTCAGCGGGACTCCTACGAGCAGTACTTC. The J gene is TRBJ2-7, the V gene TRBV7-2, with 7 bases identical to TRBD2. Germline trimming cut 5 bases from V and 0 bases from J; bases unmatched to any gene: 4. Germline assignment: CDR1 SGHTA and CDR2 FQGNSA. This CDR3 has 14 amino acids.

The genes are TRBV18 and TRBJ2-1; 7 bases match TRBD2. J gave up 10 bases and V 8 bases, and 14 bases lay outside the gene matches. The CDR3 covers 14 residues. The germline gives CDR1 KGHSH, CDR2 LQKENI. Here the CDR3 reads CASGQGTAGVEQFF. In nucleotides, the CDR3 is TGTGCCAGCGGGCAGGGCACCGCGGGAGTGGAGCAGTTCTTC.

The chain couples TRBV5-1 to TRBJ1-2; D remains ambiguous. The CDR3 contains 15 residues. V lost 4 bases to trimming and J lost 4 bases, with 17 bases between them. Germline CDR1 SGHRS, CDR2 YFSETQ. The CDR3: CASSPGVAGGYGYTF. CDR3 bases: TGCGCCAGCAGCCCCGGTGTAGCCGGAGGCTATGGCTACACCTTC.

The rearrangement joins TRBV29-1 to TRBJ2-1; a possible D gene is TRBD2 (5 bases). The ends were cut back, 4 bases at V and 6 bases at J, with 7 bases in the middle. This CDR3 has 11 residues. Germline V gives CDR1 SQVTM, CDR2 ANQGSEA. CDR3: CSVGGSNEQFF. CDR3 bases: TGCAGCGTTGGAGGGTCCAATGAGCAGTTCTTC.

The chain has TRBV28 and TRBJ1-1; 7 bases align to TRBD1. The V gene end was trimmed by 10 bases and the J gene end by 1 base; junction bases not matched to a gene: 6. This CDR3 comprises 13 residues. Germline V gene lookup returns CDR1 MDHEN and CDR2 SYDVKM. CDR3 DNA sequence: TGTGCCACCGCAGGGGGGCCGAACACTGAAGCTTTCTTT. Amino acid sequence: CATAGGPNTEAFF.

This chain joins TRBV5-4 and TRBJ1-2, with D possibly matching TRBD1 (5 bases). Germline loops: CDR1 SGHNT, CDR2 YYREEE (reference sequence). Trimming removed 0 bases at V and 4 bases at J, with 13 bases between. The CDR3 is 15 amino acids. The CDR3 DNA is TGTGCCAGCAGCTTGGTTGGGGCGGCTTTCTATGGCTACACCTTC. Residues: CASSLVGAAFYGYTF.

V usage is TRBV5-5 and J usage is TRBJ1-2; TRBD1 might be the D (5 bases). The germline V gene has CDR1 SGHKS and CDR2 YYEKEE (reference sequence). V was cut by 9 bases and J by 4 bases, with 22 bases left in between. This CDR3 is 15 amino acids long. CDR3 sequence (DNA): TGTGCCACCCCCCGCCCCCCCTTGCAGGGCTATGGCTACACCTTC. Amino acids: CATPRPPLQGYGYTF.

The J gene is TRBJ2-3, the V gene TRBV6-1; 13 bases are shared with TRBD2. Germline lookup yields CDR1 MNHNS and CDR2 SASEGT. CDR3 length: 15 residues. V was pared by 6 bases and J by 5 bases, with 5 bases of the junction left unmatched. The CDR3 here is CASRRLAGGKDTQYF. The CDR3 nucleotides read TGTGCCAGCAGGCGACTAGCGGGGGGCAAAGATACGCAGTATTTT.

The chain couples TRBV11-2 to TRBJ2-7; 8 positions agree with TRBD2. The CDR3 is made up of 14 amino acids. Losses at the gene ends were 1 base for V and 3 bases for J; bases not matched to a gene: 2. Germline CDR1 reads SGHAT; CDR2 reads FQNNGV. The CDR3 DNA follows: TGTGCCAGCAGCTTAGGAGCGGGAGACTACGAGCAGTACTTC. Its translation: CASSLGAGDYEQYF. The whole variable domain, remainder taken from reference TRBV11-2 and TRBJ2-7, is EAGVAQSPRYKIIEKRQSVAFWCNPISGHATLYWYQQILGQGPKLLIQFQNNGVVDDSQLPKDRFSAERLKGVDSTLKIQPAKLEDSAVYLCASSLGAGDYEQYFGPGTRLTVT.

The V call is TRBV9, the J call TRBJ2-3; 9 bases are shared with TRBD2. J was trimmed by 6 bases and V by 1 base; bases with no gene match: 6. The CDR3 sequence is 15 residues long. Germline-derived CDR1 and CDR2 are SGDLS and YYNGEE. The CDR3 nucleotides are TGTGCCAGCAGCGTATTAGCGGGAGAAAGGGATACGCAGTATTTT. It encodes CASSVLAGERDTQYF.

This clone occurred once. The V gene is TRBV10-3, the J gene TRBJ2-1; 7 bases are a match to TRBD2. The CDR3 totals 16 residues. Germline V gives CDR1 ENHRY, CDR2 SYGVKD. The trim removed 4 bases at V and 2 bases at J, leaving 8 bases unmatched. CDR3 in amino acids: CAISGLSGAAYNEQFF. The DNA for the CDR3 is TGTGCCATCAGTGGACTAAGCGGGGCGGCCTACAATGAGCAGTTCTTC.

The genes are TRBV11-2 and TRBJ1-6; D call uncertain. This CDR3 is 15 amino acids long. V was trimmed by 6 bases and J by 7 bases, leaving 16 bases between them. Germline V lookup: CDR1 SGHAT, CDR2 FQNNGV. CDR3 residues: CASRQVSTRNSPLHF. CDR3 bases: TGTGCCAGCAGGCAGGTTTCGACAAGAAATTCACCCCTCCACTTT.

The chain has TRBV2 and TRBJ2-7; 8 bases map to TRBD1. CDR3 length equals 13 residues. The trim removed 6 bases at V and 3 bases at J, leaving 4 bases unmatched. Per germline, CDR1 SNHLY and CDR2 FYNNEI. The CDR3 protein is CASRDRANYEQYF. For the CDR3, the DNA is TGTGCCAGCAGGGACAGGGCCAACTACGAGCAGTACTTC.

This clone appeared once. The CDR3 coding sequence is TGTGCCAGCAGTGATACAGGGACAGGGCTCTACGAGCAGTACTTC. This codes for CASSDTGTGLYEQYF. The rearrangement links TRBV2 to TRBJ2-7; TRBD1 aligns across 9 bases. The CDR3 sequence is 15 residues long. J lost 3 bases, V lost 3 bases, and 6 bases had no gene match. CDR1 is SNHLY and CDR2 is FYNNEI in the germline V gene.

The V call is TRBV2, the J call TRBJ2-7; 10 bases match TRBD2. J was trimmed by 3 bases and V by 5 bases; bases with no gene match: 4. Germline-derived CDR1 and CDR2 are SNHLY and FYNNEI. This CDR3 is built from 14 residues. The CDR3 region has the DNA TGTGCCAGCAGTATACTAGCGGGGTACTACGAGCAGTACTTC. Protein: CASSILAGYYEQYF.

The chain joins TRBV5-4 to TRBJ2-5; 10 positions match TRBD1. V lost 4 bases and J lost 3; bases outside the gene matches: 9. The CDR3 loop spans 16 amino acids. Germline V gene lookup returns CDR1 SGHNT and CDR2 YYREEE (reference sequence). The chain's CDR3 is CASSPDRGRGKETQYF. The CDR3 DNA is TGTGCCAGCAGCCCCGACAGGGGGCGAGGTAAAGAGACCCAGTACTTC.

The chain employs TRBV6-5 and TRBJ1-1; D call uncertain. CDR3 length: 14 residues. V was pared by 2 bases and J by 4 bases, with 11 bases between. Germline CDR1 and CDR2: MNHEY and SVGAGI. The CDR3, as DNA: TGTGCCAGCAGTTACGCCCTCCCGGGCACTGAAGCTTTCTTT. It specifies CASSYALPGTEAFF.

The CDR3 spells CASSPGGLGGYTF. CDR3 sequence (DNA): TGCGCCAGCAGCCCGGGAGGGTTGGGTGGCTACACCTTC. The chain carries TRBV5-1 and TRBJ1-2; D gene ambiguous. V lost 4 bases and J lost 7, with 14 bases in between. The length of the CDR3 is 13 residues. Looked up from germline, CDR1 is SGHRS and CDR2 is YFSETQ.

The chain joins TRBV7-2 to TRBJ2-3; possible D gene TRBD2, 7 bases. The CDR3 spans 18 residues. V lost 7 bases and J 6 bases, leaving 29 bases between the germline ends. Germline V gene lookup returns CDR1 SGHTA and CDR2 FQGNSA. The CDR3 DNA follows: TGTGCCAGCATCCCCGGCGGGGGCAGCGGCCCGAGAGCTGATACGCAGTATTTT. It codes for CASIPGGGSGPRADTQYF.

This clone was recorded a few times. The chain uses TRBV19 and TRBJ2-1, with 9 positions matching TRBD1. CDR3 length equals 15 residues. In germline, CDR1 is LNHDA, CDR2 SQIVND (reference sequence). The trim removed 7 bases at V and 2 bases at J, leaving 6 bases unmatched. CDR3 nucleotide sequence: TGTGCCAGTACCCCCGGGACAGGGCCCTACAATGAGCAGTTCTTC. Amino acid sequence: CASTPGTGPYNEQFF.